What follows is one T cell receptor (beta chain) and its context. Sorted populations comprised CD4+ and CD8+ T cells obtained from PBMCs. This entry comes from a study of CD8+ T cells in alopecia areata. In the study overall: Treated patients swallowed 5 to 10 mg of oral tofacitinib twice daily.

This CDR3 has 15 residues. V lost 1 base to trimming and J lost 6 bases; unmatched junction nucleotides: 7. Germline-derived CDR1 and CDR2 are SGDLS and YYNGEE. The sequencing template was cDNA reverse transcribed from extracted RNA. The assay was immunoSEQ multiplex PCR, and TCRdb's table has in-frame clones only and misses some. The profile shows 100,000 to 150,000 clones, about 49% of them singletons. The input for sequencing was CD8+ T cells sorted from blood, taken at week 0. The clonotype was recovered from a human donor with alopecia areata. This chain joins TRBV9 and TRBJ2-1; 7 nucleotides agree with TRBD2. The CDR3 nucleotides read TGTGCCAGCAGCGTACGTACTAGCGCAGGCAATGAGCAGTTCTTC. This gives the protein CASSVRTSAGNEQFF.